The entry below describes one T cell receptor beta chain. Its antigen target is currently unknown. An end of the junction differs from the germline gene, which may be a read error. The data were produced on an Illumina NovaSeq 6000. TCRalpha and TCRbeta cDNA libraries were built by 5'RACE with constant-segment primers, adding sample barcodes and unique molecular identifiers. RNA was extracted from every sample with Trizol reagent. Amplification of the libraries took two PCR steps, and the second step added a second sample barcode plus Illumina TruSeq adapters. The libraries were sequenced on an Illumina NovaSeq using 2 x 150 bp paired-end reads. As for the authors' bioinformatics: Demultiplexing of reads and collapsing into UMI-guided consensus sequences were performed with migec v1.2.7. Using mixcr v2.1.11, UMI consensuses were aligned to TRA and TRB V and J templates and then assembled into clonotypes. A clonotype was counted as expanded or contracted only if both edgeR and NoisET called the change significant, with noise models trained on biological replicates. For edgeR calls, the cutoffs were a false discovery rate-adjusted p below 0.01 and a log2 fold-change threshold of 1. As an exploratory analysis of dynamics, max-normalized trajectories of the 1000 most abundant clonotypes were examined with PCA combined with hierarchical clustering. Separately sequenced CD4+ and CD8+ repertoires were used to assign a CD4 or CD8 phenotype to each responding clone. TCRdb passed the public sequencing reads through fastp at Q25 and MiXCR, retaining productive beta sequences. One record per CDR3 amino acid sequence lists the most common genes and DNA. Clone size and V and J calls follow TCRdb, not the original study. A total of around 130,000 distinct CDR3 sequences appear in this sample, roughly 15% of them only once. The biggest ten clones account for roughly 14% of the sample.

CDR1 and CDR2 are drawn from the germline V gene (reference sequence): MNHNY, SVGAGI. CDR3 length: 15 amino acids, cysteine to phenylalanine. The retained sequence is limited to the CDR3, 45 bases, with the frame set at the first base. PBMCs were isolated by Ficoll-Paque density gradient centrifugation. The data originate from a study of T-cell memory formation after mild COVID-19 (dated by TCRdb to the early 2020s). A note on the overall study: TCR sequence clusters from the two donors were largely donor specific. Longitudinal TCRalpha and TCRbeta repertoire sequencing tracked T-cell clones expanding and contracting after mild COVID-19 in a couple of donors. The cohort comprised two young, previously healthy adult volunteers, one female and one male. Overall study outcomes, separate from this receptor: Clones contracting from day 15 to 85 had balanced CD4/CD8 phenotypes, while a second wave expanding from day 15 to 37 was biased towards CD4+. Only a couple of mild cases were covered in the study, and larger cohorts including severe cases with pre-infection samples were considered necessary. Contracting CD4+ clones turned up mainly in the CM and EM memory subsets, whereas EMRA was where CD8+ clones were enriched. Some responding clones were detected in pre-infection memory, which suggested that pre-existing cross-reactive memory T cells had joined the SARS-CoV-2 response. SARS-CoV-2 specificity of the second-wave clones peaking on day 37 was not confirmed.

Recombination joined TRBV6-6 with TRBJ2-7, with TRBD1 as a weak D call on 5 bases. This receptor was taken from an adult woman who had mild COVID-19 (a few samples of this study predate the infection). The sample titles of this study are shuffled in the database, so cell type and time point are left out; the donor was told from shared clones. Sequencing was carried out using PBMCs or a T cell subset sorted from them (not recorded which). This receptor has the CDR3 CASSYSSDSSYKQYF. Here is the DNA: TGTGCCAGCAGTTACTCGAGCGACAGCTCCTACAAGCAGTACTTC.